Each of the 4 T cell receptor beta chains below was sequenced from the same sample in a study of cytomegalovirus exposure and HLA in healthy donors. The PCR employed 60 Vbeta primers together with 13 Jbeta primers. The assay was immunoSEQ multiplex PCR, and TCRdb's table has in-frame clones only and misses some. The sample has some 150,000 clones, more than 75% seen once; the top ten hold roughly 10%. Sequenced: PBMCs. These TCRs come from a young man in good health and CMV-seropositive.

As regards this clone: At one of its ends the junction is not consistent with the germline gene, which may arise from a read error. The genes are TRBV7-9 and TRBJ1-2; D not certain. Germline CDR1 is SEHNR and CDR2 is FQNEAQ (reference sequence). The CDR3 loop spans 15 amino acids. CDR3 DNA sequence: TGTTCCAGCAGCCCTGAAGGAGGCTGGAGGTATGGCTACACCTTC. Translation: CSSSPEGGWRYGYTF.

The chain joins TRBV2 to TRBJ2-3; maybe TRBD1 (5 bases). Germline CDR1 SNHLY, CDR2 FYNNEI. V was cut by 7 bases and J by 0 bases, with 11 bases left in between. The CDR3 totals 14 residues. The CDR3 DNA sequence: TGTGCCAGCATAAGGGGTCTAAGCACAGATACGCAGTATTTT. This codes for CASIRGLSTDTQYF.

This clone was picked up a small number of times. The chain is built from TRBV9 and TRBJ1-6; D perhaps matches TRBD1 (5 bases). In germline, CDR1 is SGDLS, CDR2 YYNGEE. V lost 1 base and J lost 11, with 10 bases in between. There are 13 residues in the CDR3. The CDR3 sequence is CASSVKGDAPLHF. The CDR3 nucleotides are TGTGCCAGCAGCGTAAAAGGGGATGCACCCCTCCACTTT.

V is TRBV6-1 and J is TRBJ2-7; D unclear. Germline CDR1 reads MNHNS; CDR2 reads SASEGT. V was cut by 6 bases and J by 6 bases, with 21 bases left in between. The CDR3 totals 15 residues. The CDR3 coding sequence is TGTGCCAGCAGCACCCCTACATCCGCGGTTCGCGAGCAGTACTTC. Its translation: CASSTPTSAVREQYF.